A single sample gave rise to the 14 T cell receptor beta chains below, sequenced in a study of cytotoxic CD8 clonotypes in ibrutinib-treated CLL. Assay used: immunoSEQ multiplex PCR; TCRdb lists only in-frame clones, some missing. The repertoire holds 7,900 or so clones, roughly 80% seen once, with 3.8% in the top ten. This sample comprised PBMCs, obtained before ibrutinib treatment. These receptor sequences come from a human donor with chronic lymphocytic leukemia.

The J gene is TRBJ2-5, the V gene TRBV27, with D maybe TRBD1 (6 bases). Trimming left V 5 bases short and J 0 bases short, with 13 bases between. CDR1 and CDR2 from the germline V gene are MNHEY and SMNVEV (reference sequence). This CDR3 has 15 residues. CDR3 coding DNA: TGTGCCAGCAGTCGAGGACAGACGTACCAAGAGACCCAGTACTTC. Its translation is CASSRGQTYQETQYF.

The chain combines TRBV18 with TRBJ2-5; D is uncertain. The V and J ends lost 6 bases and 4 bases respectively, with 12 bases between them. The CDR3 extends over 13 amino acids. The V gene's germline CDR1 is KGHSH and CDR2 LQKENI. The chain's CDR3 is CASSPLSGETQYF. The CDR3, as DNA: TGTGCCAGCTCCCCTCTATCGGGAGAGACCCAGTACTTC.

This chain connects TRBV6-5 to TRBJ2-6, with D uncertain. Germline V CDR1 and CDR2: MNHEY, SVGAGI. V lost 2 bases to trimming and J lost 0 bases, with 8 bases between them. The CDR3 is 16 residues long. The CDR3 coding sequence is TGTGCCAGCAGTTACGGAAGGGACTCTGGGGCCAACGTCCTGACTTTC. Residues: CASSYGRDSGANVLTF.

The CDR3 coding sequence is TGTGCCAGCAGTTACGAGACAGCCGCGACCCAGTACTTC. It is translated as CASSYETAATQYF. The V and J genes are TRBV6-5 and TRBJ2-5; TRBD1 might be the D (5 bases). Looked up from germline, CDR1 is MNHEY and CDR2 is SVGAGI. V was trimmed by 2 bases and J by 7 bases, leaving 11 bases between them. The CDR3 runs 13 residues.

The chain employs TRBV7-3 and TRBJ2-1; TRBD1 might be the D (5 bases). CDR1 and CDR2 from the germline V gene are SGHTA and FQGTGA. CDR3 length equals 15 residues. V was shortened by 5 bases and J by 5 bases, with 16 bases between the two germline ends. The CDR3 DNA is TGTGCCAGCAGCCCGTGGGCAGGGAAGGACAATGAGCAGTTCTTC. This translates into CASSPWAGKDNEQFF.

The chain couples TRBV19 to TRBJ1-2; D is uncertain. The germline V gene has CDR1 LNHDA and CDR2 SQIVND (reference sequence). The V and J ends lost 5 bases and 4 bases respectively, with 11 bases between them. The CDR3 loop spans 13 amino acids. In DNA form, the CDR3 reads TGTGCCAGTAGTCTTCCCGGAGGCTATGGCTACACCTTC. Translation: CASSLPGGYGYTF.

The V gene is TRBV28, the J gene TRBJ2-7; unclear D gene. Germline CDR1 reads MDHEN; CDR2 reads SYDVKM. The CDR3 extends over 12 amino acids. Trimming removed 5 bases from V and 6 bases from J, with 11 bases in between. CDR3 residues: CASSGFGLEQYF. As DNA, the CDR3 is TGTGCCAGCAGTGGCTTCGGTCTCGAGCAGTACTTC. The variable domain in full, completed from reference TRBV28 and TRBJ2-7, reads DVKVTQSSRYLVKRTGEKVFLECVQDMDHENMFWYRQDPGLGLRLIYFSYDVKMKEKGDIPEGYSVSREKKERFSLILESASTNQTSMYLCASSGFGLEQYFGPGTRLTVT.

J is TRBJ2-7 and V is TRBV14; 10 nucleotides line up with TRBD1. V lost 4 bases and J lost 2; bases outside the gene matches: 8. This CDR3 is 16 amino acids long. Germline V gene lookup returns CDR1 SGHDN and CDR2 FVKESK. The CDR3 coding sequence is TGTGCCAGCAGCCCCGCCCCGGGACAGGGGCCCTACGAGCAGTACTTC. The encoded protein is CASSPAPGQGPYEQYF.

The chain couples TRBV4-1 to TRBJ2-7; TRBD1 matches 8 bases. CDR1 is MGHRA, CDR2 YSYEKL, per germline. Losses at the gene ends were 4 bases for V and 4 bases for J; bases not matched to a gene: 6. This CDR3 has 14 residues. This chain's CDR3 is CASSRRDRSYEQYF. The CDR3 coding sequence is TGCGCCAGCAGCCGCCGGGACAGGTCGTACGAGCAGTACTTC.

The chain recombines TRBV5-1 with TRBJ1-2; a possible D gene is TRBD1 (5 bases). The CDR3 extends over 13 amino acids. Germline V lookup: CDR1 SGHRS, CDR2 YFSETQ. The ends were cut back, 4 bases at V and 6 bases at J, with 13 bases in the middle. The CDR3 DNA follows: TGCGCCAGCAGCCGAACTGACAGCAATGGCTACACCTTC. It specifies CASSRTDSNGYTF.

V and J are TRBV9 and TRBJ2-1; 11 bases match TRBD2. Trimming removed 4 bases from V and 7 bases from J; junction bases left unmatched: 19. This CDR3 comprises 19 residues. Germline assignment: CDR1 SGDLS and CDR2 YYNGEE. CDR3 region: CASSPRASGGTTITNEQFF. The CDR3 nucleotides are TGTGCCAGCAGCCCCCGGGCTAGCGGGGGGACAACTATAACGAATGAGCAGTTCTTC. The full variable domain, completed using reference TRBV9 and TRBJ2-1, is DSGVTQTPKHLITATGQRVTLRCSPRSGDLSVYWYQQSLDQGLQFLIQYYNGEERAKGNILERFSAQQFPDLHSELNLSSLELGDSALYFCASSPRASGGTTITNEQFFGPGTRLTVL.

The genes are TRBV2 and TRBJ2-7; 7 positions agree with TRBD1. The length of the CDR3 is 13 residues. V shed 7 bases and J 7 bases; nucleotides not matched to a gene: 10. The V gene's germline CDR1 is SNHLY and CDR2 FYNNEI. Written as DNA, the CDR3 is TGTGCCAGCAACAAATATTTGGGACAGGAGCAGTACTTC. This translates into CASNKYLGQEQYF.

The CDR3 protein is CASSPIPSAGTGELFF. CDR3 nucleotide sequence: TGTGCCAGCAGCCCCATCCCTAGCGCCGGAACCGGGGAGCTGTTTTTT. This sequence joins TRBV7-3 and TRBJ2-2, with D tentatively TRBD2 (6 bases). Germline CDR1 SGHTA, CDR2 FQGTGA. Trimming shortened V by 5 bases and J by 5 bases, and 18 bases separated the two germline ends. The CDR3 consists of 16 residues.

This sequence joins TRBV10-1 and TRBJ1-4; D is possibly TRBD1 (5 bases). V dropped 0 bases and J dropped 8 bases, with 19 bases sitting between them. Germline V CDR1 and CDR2: WNHNN, SYGVQD (reference sequence). The CDR3 is 17 residues long. CDR3 DNA sequence: TGCGCCAGCAGTGAGTCGAAGTATGATTTGGAGGGGGAAAAACTGTTTTTT. Translating gives CASSESKYDLEGEKLFF.